This T cell receptor (beta chain) was sequenced for a study of blood T cells in healthy people across ages. Germline CDR1 MNHNS, CDR2 SASEGT. CDR3 size: 15 residues. PCR was performed a second time for roughly 7 to 12 cycles using a sample-barcoded 5' primer and a J-beta primer mix. TCRdb re-called the 5' RACE reads through MiXCR, storing one row per CDR3 protein. The sample lists roughly 800,000 distinct CDR3 sequences, about a quarter occurring once. The sample was also reused in another study, on T cells of mothers and their children. That source reports: Each mother yielded more than 9 million TCR beta CDR3 reads. Each child yielded 2.5 million to 3 million reads.

Sequenced material: blood. The source is a boy between 10 and 17 years old in good health. The chain has TRBV6-1 and TRBJ2-1; 9 positions agree with TRBD1. The assigned J gene may be wrong: the sequence end matches TRBJ2-5 better. CDR3 nucleotide sequence: TGTGCCAGCAGTGGAAGGACAGGGGTTCGAGAGACCCAGTACTTC. Translated: CASSGRTGVRETQYF.